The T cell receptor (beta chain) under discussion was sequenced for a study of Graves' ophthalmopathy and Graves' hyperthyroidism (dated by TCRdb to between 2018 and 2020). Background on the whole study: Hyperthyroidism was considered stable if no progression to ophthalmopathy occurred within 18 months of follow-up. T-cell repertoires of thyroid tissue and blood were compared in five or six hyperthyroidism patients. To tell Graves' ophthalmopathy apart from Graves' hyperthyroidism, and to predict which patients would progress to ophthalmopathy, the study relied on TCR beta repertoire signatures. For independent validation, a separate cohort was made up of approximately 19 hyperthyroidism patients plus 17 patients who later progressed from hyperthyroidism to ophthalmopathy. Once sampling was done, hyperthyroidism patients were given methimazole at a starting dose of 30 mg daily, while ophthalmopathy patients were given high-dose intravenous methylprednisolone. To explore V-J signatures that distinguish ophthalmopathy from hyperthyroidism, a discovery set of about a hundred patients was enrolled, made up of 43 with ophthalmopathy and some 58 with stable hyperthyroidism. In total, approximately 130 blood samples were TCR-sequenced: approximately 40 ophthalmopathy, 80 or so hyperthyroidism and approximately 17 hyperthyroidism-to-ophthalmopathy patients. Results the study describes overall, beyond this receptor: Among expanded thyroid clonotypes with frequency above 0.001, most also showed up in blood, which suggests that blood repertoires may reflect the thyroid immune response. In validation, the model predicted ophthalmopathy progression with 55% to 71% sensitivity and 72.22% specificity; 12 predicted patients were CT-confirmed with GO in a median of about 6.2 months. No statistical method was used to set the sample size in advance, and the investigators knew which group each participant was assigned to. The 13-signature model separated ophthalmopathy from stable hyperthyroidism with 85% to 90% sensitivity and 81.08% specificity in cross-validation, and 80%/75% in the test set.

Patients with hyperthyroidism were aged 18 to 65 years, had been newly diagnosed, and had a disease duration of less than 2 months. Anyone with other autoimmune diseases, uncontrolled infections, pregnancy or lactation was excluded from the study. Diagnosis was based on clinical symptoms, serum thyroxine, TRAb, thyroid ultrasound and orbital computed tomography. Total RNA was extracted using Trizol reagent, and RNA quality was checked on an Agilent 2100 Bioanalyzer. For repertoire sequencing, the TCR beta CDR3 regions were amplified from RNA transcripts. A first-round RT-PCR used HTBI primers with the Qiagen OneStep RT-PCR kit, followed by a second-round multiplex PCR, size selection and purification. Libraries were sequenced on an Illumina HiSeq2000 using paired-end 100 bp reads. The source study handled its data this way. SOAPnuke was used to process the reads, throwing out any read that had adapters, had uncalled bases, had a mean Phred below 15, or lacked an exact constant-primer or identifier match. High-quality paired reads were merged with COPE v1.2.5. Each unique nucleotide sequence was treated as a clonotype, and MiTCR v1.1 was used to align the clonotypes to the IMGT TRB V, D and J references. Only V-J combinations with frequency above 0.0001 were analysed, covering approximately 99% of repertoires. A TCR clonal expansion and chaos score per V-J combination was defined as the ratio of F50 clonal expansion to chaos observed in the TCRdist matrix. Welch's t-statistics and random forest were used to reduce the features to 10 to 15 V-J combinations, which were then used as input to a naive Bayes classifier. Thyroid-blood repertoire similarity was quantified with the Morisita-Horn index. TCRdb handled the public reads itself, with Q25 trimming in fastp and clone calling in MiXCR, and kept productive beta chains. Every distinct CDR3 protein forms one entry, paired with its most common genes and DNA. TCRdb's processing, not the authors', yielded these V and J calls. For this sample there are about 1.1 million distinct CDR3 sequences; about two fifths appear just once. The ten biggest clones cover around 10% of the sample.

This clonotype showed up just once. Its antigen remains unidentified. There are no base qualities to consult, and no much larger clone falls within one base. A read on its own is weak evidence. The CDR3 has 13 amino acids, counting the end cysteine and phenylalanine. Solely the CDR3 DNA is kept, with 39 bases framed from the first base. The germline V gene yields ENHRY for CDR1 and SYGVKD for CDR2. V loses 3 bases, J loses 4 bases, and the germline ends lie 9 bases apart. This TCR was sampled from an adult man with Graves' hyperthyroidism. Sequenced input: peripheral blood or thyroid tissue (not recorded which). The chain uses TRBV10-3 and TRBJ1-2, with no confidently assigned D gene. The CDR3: CAISELRVYGYTF. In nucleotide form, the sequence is TGTGCCATCAGTGAACTACGGGTCTATGGCTACACCTTC.